Listed below are T cell receptor beta chains from one sample, sequenced in a study of identical twins. Using its own MiXCR run on the 5' RACE reads, TCRdb lists one record per CDR3 protein. The table includes around 480,000 distinct CDR3 sequences, 14% detected once. The data were also submitted as part of a second study, on yellow fever vaccine responses in identical twins.

Specimen: CD4+ T cells sorted from blood. The receptors were sampled from a woman in her late teens or twenties in good health. Both conserved end residues are part of each CDR3. The D gene is left open where the match is weak. Rows give clone size only sometimes, using once, few, many, or a class for an expanded clone.

V gene: TRBV3-1; clone size: many; D gene: -; CDR3 length: 11; J gene: TRBJ1-1; CDR3 DNA: TGTGCCAGCAGCCAAGATCGGGAAGCTTTCTTT; CDR3 protein: CASSQDREAFF
V gene: TRBV2; clone size: -; D gene: TRBD2; CDR3 length: 15; J gene: TRBJ2-7; CDR3 DNA: TGTGCCAGCAGTGAGCAGCGGGGGCCGTACTACGAGCAGTACTTC; CDR3 protein: CASSEQRGPYYEQYF
V gene: TRBV9; clone size: few; D gene: -; CDR3 length: 14; J gene: TRBJ2-3; CDR3 DNA: TGTGCCAGCAGCGTCTCCCCGAGCACAGATACGCAGTATTTT; CDR3 protein: CASSVSPSTDTQYF
V gene: TRBV7-8; clone size: many; D gene: -; CDR3 length: 14; J gene: TRBJ1-5; CDR3 DNA: TGTGCCAGCAGCTTAGTTCGATGGGATCAGCCCCAGCATTTT; CDR3 protein: CASSLVRWDQPQHF
V gene: TRBV15; clone size: -; D gene: -; CDR3 length: 17; J gene: TRBJ1-3; CDR3 DNA: TGTGCCACCAGCAGAGATCTCGGGACTTTCTCTGGAAACACCATATATTTT; CDR3 protein: CATSRDLGTFSGNTIYF
V gene: TRBV20-1; clone size: few; D gene: TRBD2; CDR3 length: 14; J gene: TRBJ2-7; CDR3 DNA: TGCAGTGCTAGAGCCCCAGGGACTATCTACGAGCAGTACTTC; CDR3 protein: CSARAPGTIYEQYF
V gene: TRBV5-1; clone size: few; D gene: TRBD2; CDR3 length: 17; J gene: TRBJ2-1; CDR3 DNA: TGCGCCAGCAGCGCCCTAGCCTTAGCGGGCTCTTTCAATGAGCAGTTCTTC; CDR3 protein: CASSALALAGSFNEQFF
V gene: TRBV7-8; clone size: -; D gene: -; CDR3 length: 14; J gene: TRBJ2-7; CDR3 DNA: TGTGCCAGCAGCTTGCGGGCAGAAATCTACGAGCAGTACTTC; CDR3 protein: CASSLRAEIYEQYF
V gene: TRBV7-2; clone size: -; D gene: -; CDR3 length: 15; J gene: TRBJ2-5; CDR3 DNA: TGTGCCAGCAGCTCCGGCCCCAGCGGACAAGAGACCCAGTACTTC; CDR3 protein: CASSSGPSGQETQYF
V gene: TRBV12-3/TRBV12-4; clone size: few; D gene: -; CDR3 length: 13; J gene: TRBJ2-5; CDR3 DNA: TGTGCCAGCAGTTTATCCGGAGGAAAGACCCAGTACTTC; CDR3 protein: CASSLSGGKTQYF
V gene: TRBV7-2; clone size: -; D gene: -; CDR3 length: 15; J gene: TRBJ2-1; CDR3 DNA: TGTGCCAGCAGCTCAAGAACCGGGAGCAGCAATGAGCAGTTCTTC; CDR3 protein: CASSSRTGSSNEQFF
V gene: TRBV7-2; clone size: few; D gene: TRBD2; CDR3 length: 15; J gene: TRBJ2-3; CDR3 DNA: TGTGCCAGCAGCCCGGGACTACCCAACACAGATACGCAGTATTTT; CDR3 protein: CASSPGLPNTDTQYF
V gene: TRBV4-1; clone size: -; D gene: -; CDR3 length: 15; J gene: TRBJ2-5; CDR3 DNA: TGCGCCAGCAGCCACGGCGGGGAAATACAAGAGACCCAGTACTTC; CDR3 protein: CASSHGGEIQETQYF
V gene: TRBV7-9; clone size: -; D gene: -; CDR3 length: 16; J gene: TRBJ2-7; CDR3 DNA: TGTGCCAGCAGCTTACCCCCGGGAAGGGGCAACTACGAGCAGTACTTC; CDR3 protein: CASSLPPGRGNYEQYF
V gene: TRBV28; clone size: -; D gene: -; CDR3 length: 14; J gene: TRBJ1-1; CDR3 DNA: TGTGCCAGCAGACCCCTAGGGCGAAACACTGAAGCTTTCTTT; CDR3 protein: CASRPLGRNTEAFF
V gene: TRBV7-8; clone size: -; D gene: TRBD2; CDR3 length: 16; J gene: TRBJ2-1; CDR3 DNA: TGTGCCAGCAGCAATAGCGGGGGGGCCCGGAACAATGAGCAGTTCTTC; CDR3 protein: CASSNSGGARNNEQFF
V gene: TRBV5-1; clone size: few; D gene: -; CDR3 length: 15; J gene: TRBJ2-1; CDR3 DNA: TGCGCCAGCAGCTTGGGCGGGCCTCTGTACAATGAGCAGTTCTTC; CDR3 protein: CASSLGGPLYNEQFF
V gene: TRBV29-1; clone size: few; D gene: -; CDR3 length: 13; J gene: TRBJ2-3; CDR3 DNA: TGCAGCGTTGAGGGACTCAGCACAGATACGCAGTATTTT; CDR3 protein: CSVEGLSTDTQYF
V gene: TRBV20-1; clone size: few; D gene: -; CDR3 length: 11; J gene: TRBJ2-2; CDR3 DNA: TGCAGTGCTAGAGTTTACGGGGAGCTGTTTTTT; CDR3 protein: CSARVYGELFF
V gene: TRBV28; clone size: -; D gene: -; CDR3 length: 14; J gene: TRBJ1-1; CDR3 DNA: TGTGCCAGCAGAAAACCGGGACAGAACACTGAAGCTTTCTTT; CDR3 protein: CASRKPGQNTEAFF
V gene: TRBV4-1; clone size: few; D gene: TRBD2; CDR3 length: 19; J gene: TRBJ2-1; CDR3 DNA: TGCGCCAGCAGGGACATTATTAGCGGGAGAAAACCCTCCTACAATGAGCAGTTCTTC; CDR3 protein: CASRDIISGRKPSYNEQFF
V gene: TRBV7-2; clone size: many; D gene: TRBD1; CDR3 length: 14; J gene: TRBJ2-3; CDR3 DNA: TGTGCCAGCAGCTTGGACAGGGGCACAGATACGCAGTATTTT; CDR3 protein: CASSLDRGTDTQYF
V gene: TRBV6-2/TRBV6-3; clone size: once; D gene: -; CDR3 length: 11; J gene: TRBJ2-3; CDR3 DNA: TGTGCCAGCCGTATGACAGATACGCAGTATTTT; CDR3 protein: CASRMTDTQYF
V gene: TRBV12-3/TRBV12-4; clone size: few; D gene: -; CDR3 length: 12; J gene: TRBJ2-7; CDR3 DNA: TGTGCCAGCAGTGCTCCAGGATCCGAGCAGTACTTC; CDR3 protein: CASSAPGSEQYF
V gene: TRBV4-3; clone size: many; D gene: -; CDR3 length: 14; J gene: TRBJ2-3; CDR3 DNA: TGCGCCAGCAGCCAAGTACATTCGACAGATACGCAGTATTTT; CDR3 protein: CASSQVHSTDTQYF
V gene: TRBV6-2/TRBV6-3; clone size: -; D gene: TRBD2; CDR3 length: 14; J gene: TRBJ2-3; CDR3 DNA: TGTGCCAGCAGTTCCCGGGACTACACAGATACGCAGTATTTT; CDR3 protein: CASSSRDYTDTQYF
V gene: TRBV7-9; clone size: -; D gene: -; CDR3 length: 16; J gene: TRBJ2-2; CDR3 DNA: TGTGCCAGCAGCTTGGGGAGTAGTCAAGGCACCGGGGAGCTGTTTTTT; CDR3 protein: CASSLGSSQGTGELFF
V gene: TRBV9; clone size: -; D gene: -; CDR3 length: 20; J gene: TRBJ2-4; CDR3 DNA: TGTGCCAGCAGCCGAGCATCAGAGACTTCGGGTAACCTAGCCAAAAACATTCAGTACTTC; CDR3 protein: CASSRASETSGNLAKNIQYF
V gene: TRBV5-1; clone size: -; D gene: TRBD1; CDR3 length: 13; J gene: TRBJ1-1; CDR3 DNA: TGCGCCAGCTCCATGACAGGGGACACTGAAGCTTTCTTT; CDR3 protein: CASSMTGDTEAFF
V gene: TRBV9; clone size: few; D gene: -; CDR3 length: 16; J gene: TRBJ2-3; CDR3 DNA: TGTGCCAGCAGCGTCCTAGGCGAGGGACGTACAGATACGCAGTATTTT; CDR3 protein: CASSVLGEGRTDTQYF
V gene: TRBV7-2; clone size: few; D gene: TRBD1; CDR3 length: 15; J gene: TRBJ2-1; CDR3 DNA: TGTGCCAGCAGCTCTACCGGGACAGGGACATATGAGCAGTTCTTC; CDR3 protein: CASSSTGTGTYEQFF
V gene: TRBV28; clone size: -; D gene: -; CDR3 length: 13; J gene: TRBJ1-3; CDR3 DNA: TGTGCCAGCAGAGACTCGGGGCGAAACACCATATATTTT; CDR3 protein: CASRDSGRNTIYF
V gene: TRBV10-3; clone size: -; D gene: -; CDR3 length: 13; J gene: TRBJ2-7; CDR3 DNA: TGTGCCATCAGTGTCCTTAGAGGGGACGAGCAGTACTTC; CDR3 protein: CAISVLRGDEQYF
V gene: TRBV2; clone size: -; D gene: -; CDR3 length: 13; J gene: TRBJ1-6; CDR3 DNA: TGTGCCAGCGATAGTGAACGGGGGTCACCCCTCCACTTT; CDR3 protein: CASDSERGSPLHF
V gene: TRBV6-2/TRBV6-3; clone size: few; D gene: -; CDR3 length: 16; J gene: TRBJ2-1; CDR3 DNA: TGTGCCAGCAGTTACCTGGTCGGGGGGCATGACAATGAGCAGTTCTTC; CDR3 protein: CASSYLVGGHDNEQFF
V gene: TRBV12-3/TRBV12-4; clone size: few; D gene: TRBD1; CDR3 length: 14; J gene: TRBJ1-5; CDR3 DNA: TGTGCCAGTGCCCCCAGGGGGGGGGATCAGCCCCAGCATTTT; CDR3 protein: CASAPRGGDQPQHF
V gene: TRBV24-1; clone size: many; D gene: TRBD2; CDR3 length: 15; J gene: TRBJ2-1; CDR3 DNA: TGTGCCACCAGTGATGGCGGGAGGGCGATGCATGAGCAGTTCTTC; CDR3 protein: CATSDGGRAMHEQFF
V gene: TRBV6-2/TRBV6-3; clone size: -; D gene: TRBD1; CDR3 length: 15; J gene: TRBJ2-7; CDR3 DNA: TGTGCCAGCAGTTCCAAAGGACAGGGGCTATACGAGCAGTACTTC; CDR3 protein: CASSSKGQGLYEQYF
V gene: TRBV20-1; clone size: few; D gene: TRBD2; CDR3 length: 16; J gene: TRBJ2-2; CDR3 DNA: TGCAGTGCTAGAGATGCCCTAGCGGGGAACACCGGGGAGCTGTTTTTT; CDR3 protein: CSARDALAGNTGELFF
V gene: TRBV15; clone size: -; D gene: TRBD2; CDR3 length: 18; J gene: TRBJ2-5; CDR3 DNA: TGTGCCACCAGCAGAGATCTGGCGGCGGGAGCGGTGCGGGAGACCCAGTACTTC; CDR3 protein: CATSRDLAAGAVRETQYF
V gene: TRBV29-1; clone size: few; D gene: -; CDR3 length: 13; J gene: TRBJ2-3; CDR3 DNA: TGCAGCGTTGGGCAGGGTAGCACAGATACGCAGTATTTT; CDR3 protein: CSVGQGSTDTQYF